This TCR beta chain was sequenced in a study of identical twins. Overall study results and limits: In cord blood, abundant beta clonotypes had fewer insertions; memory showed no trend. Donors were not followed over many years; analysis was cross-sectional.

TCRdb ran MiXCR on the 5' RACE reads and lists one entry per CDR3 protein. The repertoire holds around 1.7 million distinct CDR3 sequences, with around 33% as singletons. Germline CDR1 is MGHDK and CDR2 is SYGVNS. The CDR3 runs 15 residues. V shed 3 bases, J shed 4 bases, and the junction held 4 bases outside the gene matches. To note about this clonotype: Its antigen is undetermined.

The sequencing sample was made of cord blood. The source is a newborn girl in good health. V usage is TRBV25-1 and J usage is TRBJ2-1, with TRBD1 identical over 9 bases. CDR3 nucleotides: TGTGCCAGCAGTGACGACAGGGGGGGGTACAATGAGCAGTTCTTC. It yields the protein CASSDDRGGYNEQFF.